Listed below are T cell receptor beta chains from one sample, sequenced in a study of cytomegalovirus exposure and HLA in healthy donors. TCRdb's table, derived via immunoSEQ multiplex PCR, lists solely in-frame clones and lacks some. Among 180,000 or so clones listed, 76% were seen once. The sample taken for sequencing was PBMCs. The receptors originated from a man aged 18 to 29 in good health and CMV-seronegative. The CDR3 runs from the conserved cysteine through the conserved F or W. Fields, in order: J gene, clone size, D gene, V gene, CDR3 protein, CDR3 DNA. The D gene is left open where the match is weak. Size is stated for part of the rows, as once, few or many counts, or as a class when the clone is expanded.

TRBJ2-2 | NA | NA | TRBV15 | CATSRPTQADTGELFF | TGTGCCACCAGCAGGCCCACGCAAGCTGACACCGGGGAGCTGTTTTTT
TRBJ2-1 | NA | TRBD2 | TRBV11-2 | CASSLRLRAGGLDEQFF | TGTGCCAGCAGCTTAAGGTTGCGAGCGGGAGGGCTAGATGAGCAGTTCTTC
TRBJ1-1 | NA | NA | TRBV10-3 | CAIMRDIMDTEAFF | TGTGCCATCATGAGGGACATCATGGACACTGAAGCTTTCTTT
TRBJ2-5 | NA | NA | TRBV29-1 | CSVVPSSSETQYF | TGCAGCGTTGTCCCCTCTTCTTCCGAGACCCAGTACTTC
TRBJ2-7 | NA | TRBD2 | TRBV27 | CASSISGRIHEQYF | TGTGCCAGCAGTATTAGCGGGAGGATCCACGAGCAGTACTTC
TRBJ2-5 | NA | NA | TRBV18 | CASSLQDRQTQYF | TGTGCCAGCTCACTCCAGGACAGACAGACCCAGTACTTC
TRBJ2-7 | NA | TRBD1 | TRBV27 | CASSLRGQSLYEQYF | TGTGCCAGCAGTTTAAGGGGACAGAGTCTCTACGAGCAGTACTTC
TRBJ1-1 | NA | NA | TRBV7-9 | CASSLATGHTEAFF | TGTGCCAGCAGCTTAGCGACAGGTCACACTGAAGCTTTCTTT
TRBJ1-3 | NA | NA | TRBV5-1 | CASSAQTESHSGNTIYF | TGCGCCAGCAGCGCGCAGACAGAATCCCACTCTGGAAACACCATATATTTT
TRBJ1-1 | NA | TRBD1 | TRBV15 | CATSRDLQGTEAFF | TGTGCCACCAGCAGAGACTTACAGGGGACTGAAGCTTTCTTT
TRBJ1-1 | once | NA | TRBV2 | CASSEYRNTEAFF | TGTGCCAGCAGTGAATACAGAAACACTGAAGCTTTCTTT
TRBJ2-7 | NA | TRBD2 | TRBV19 | CASSIGREAAYEQYF | TGTGCCAGTAGTATAGGGCGGGAGGCAGCCTACGAGCAGTACTTC
TRBJ1-5 | NA | TRBD1 | TRBV28 | CASSSHSGTGNQPQHF | TGTGCCAGCAGTTCCCACTCCGGGACAGGGAATCAGCCCCAGCATTTT
TRBJ1-1 | NA | NA | TRBV30 | CAWSHGSIEAFF | TGTGCCTGGAGTCATGGCAGTATTGAAGCTTTCTTT
TRBJ2-4 | NA | NA | TRBV28 | CASSQDSKNIQYF | TGTGCCAGCAGCCAGGACTCCAAAAACATTCAGTACTTC
TRBJ2-2 | NA | TRBD1 | TRBV2 | CASSSDRVGTGELFF | TGTGCCAGCAGTTCGGACAGGGTCGGCACCGGGGAGCTGTTTTTT
TRBJ1-5 | NA | NA | TRBV28 | CASSLGPWYREEDQPQHF | TGTGCCAGCAGTTTAGGGCCCTGGTACAGGGAAGAGGATCAGCCCCAGCATTTT
TRBJ2-1 | NA | TRBD2 | TRBV5-6 | CATLSGASYNEQFF | TGTGCCACCCTGAGCGGGGCAAGCTACAATGAGCAGTTCTTC
TRBJ2-7 | few | TRBD1 | TRBV6-1 | CASRETGARYEQYF | TGTGCCAGCAGAGAGACAGGGGCAAGGTACGAGCAGTACTTC
TRBJ2-7 | NA | TRBD1 | TRBV6-1 | CASSFETGSYEQYF | TGTGCCAGCAGTTTCGAGACAGGGTCCTACGAGCAGTACTTC
TRBJ2-2 | NA | NA | TRBV30 | CAWIADANAGELFF | TGTGCCTGGATAGCGGACGCGAACGCCGGGGAGCTGTTTTTT
TRBJ2-7 | NA | NA | TRBV18 | CASSPQGEEQYF | TGTGCCAGCTCACCACAGGGGGAGGAGCAGTACTTC
TRBJ1-4 | NA | NA | TRBV30 | CAGVGRVLEKLFF | TGTGCCGGGGTCGGCAGGGTCCTCGAAAAACTGTTTTTT
TRBJ2-1 | few | TRBD2 | TRBV7-3 | CASSLYPAGGFYNEQFF | TGTGCCAGCAGCTTATATCCGGCGGGAGGGTTTTACAATGAGCAGTTCTTC
TRBJ1-2 | NA | NA | TRBV5-1 | CASSLGRQVFIGYTF | TGCGCCAGCAGCTTGGGCCGGCAGGTCTTTATTGGCTACACCTTC
TRBJ2-1 | NA | TRBD1 | TRBV5-6 | CASSTPGQGTGDEQFF | TGTGCCAGCAGCACCCCGGGACAGGGGACGGGTGATGAGCAGTTCTTC
TRBJ2-1 | NA | TRBD2 | TRBV27 | CASSLSSSGERYNEQFF | TGTGCCAGCAGTTTATCAAGTAGCGGGGAACGCTACAATGAGCAGTTCTTC
TRBJ2-4 | NA | TRBD2 | TRBV30 | CAWSPSVGAGVLAKNIQYF | TGTGCCTGGAGCCCCTCCGTCGGTGCGGGAGTGTTAGCCAAAAACATTCAGTACTTC
TRBJ2-3 | NA | NA | TRBV6-4 | CASSDDLATDTQYF | TGTGCCAGCAGTGATGACCTAGCCACAGATACGCAGTATTTT
TRBJ1-1 | NA | NA | TRBV2 | CASSGLWANTEAFF | TGTGCCAGCAGTGGGCTATGGGCCAACACTGAAGCTTTCTTT
TRBJ2-3 | once | TRBD2 | TRBV2 | CASSEGAGGHPSTDTQYF | TGTGCCAGCAGTGAAGGAGCGGGGGGCCACCCAAGCACAGATACGCAGTATTTT
TRBJ1-1 | NA | NA | TRBV12-2 | CASRLAGGVMEAFF | TGTGCAAGTCGCTTAGCGGGGGGAGTCATGGAAGCTTTCTTT
TRBJ2-1 | NA | NA | TRBV4-1 | CASSPIGIAVNSYNEQFF | TGCGCCAGCAGCCCCATCGGGATAGCGGTAAACTCCTACAATGAGCAGTTCTTC
TRBJ1-1 | NA | TRBD1 | TRBV7-2 | CASSSPGTGYYTEAFF | TGTGCCAGCAGCTCCCCCGGGACAGGATATTACACTGAAGCTTTCTTT
TRBJ2-7 | NA | NA | TRBV7-2 | CASSLSGQTGEQYF | TGTGCCAGCAGCTTATCCGGCCAGACGGGGGAGCAGTACTTC
TRBJ2-5 | NA | TRBD2 | TRBV5-1 | CASSLERGGAPKQETQYF | TGCGCCAGCAGCTTGGAACGCGGGGGGGCCCCAAAACAAGAGACCCAGTACTTC
TRBJ2-3 | NA | TRBD2 | TRBV27 | CASSQFSGRAPDTQYF | TGTGCCAGCAGCCAATTTAGCGGGAGGGCCCCAGATACGCAGTATTTT
TRBJ1-1 | few | NA | TRBV6-6 | CASSYIRVRTEAFF | TGTGCCAGCAGTTACATCAGGGTGCGGACTGAAGCTTTCTTT